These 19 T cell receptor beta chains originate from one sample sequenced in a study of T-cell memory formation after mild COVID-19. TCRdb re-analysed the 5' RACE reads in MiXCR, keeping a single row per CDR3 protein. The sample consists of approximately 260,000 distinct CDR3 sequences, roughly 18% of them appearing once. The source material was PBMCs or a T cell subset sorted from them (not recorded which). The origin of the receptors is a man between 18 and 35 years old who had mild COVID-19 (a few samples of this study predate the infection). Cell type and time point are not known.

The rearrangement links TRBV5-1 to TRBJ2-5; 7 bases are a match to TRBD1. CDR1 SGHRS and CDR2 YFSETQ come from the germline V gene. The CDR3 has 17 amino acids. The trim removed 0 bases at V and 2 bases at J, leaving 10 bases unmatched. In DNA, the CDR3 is TGCGCCAGCAGCTTGGTTCCGGCGGGCAGGGGGCAAGAGACCCAGTACTTC. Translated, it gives CASSLVPAGRGQETQYF.

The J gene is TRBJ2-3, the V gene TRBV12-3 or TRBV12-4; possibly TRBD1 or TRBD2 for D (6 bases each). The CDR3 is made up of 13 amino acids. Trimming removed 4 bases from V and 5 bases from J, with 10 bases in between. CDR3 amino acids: CASSWGAEDTQYF. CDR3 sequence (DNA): TGTGCCAGCAGTTGGGGGGCCGAAGATACGCAGTATTTT.

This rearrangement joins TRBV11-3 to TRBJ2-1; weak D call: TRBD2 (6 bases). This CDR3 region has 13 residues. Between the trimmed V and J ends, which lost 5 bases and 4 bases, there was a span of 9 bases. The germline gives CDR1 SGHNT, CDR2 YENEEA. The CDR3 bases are TGTGCCAGCAGCAACGGGAGATACAATGAGCAGTTCTTC. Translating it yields CASSNGRYNEQFF.

As DNA, the CDR3 is TGCAGTGCTAGAGAGTGGGGGGTTGAGCAGTTCTTC. Its protein product is CSAREWGVEQFF. This sequence joins TRBV20-1 and TRBJ2-1; perhaps TRBD2 as D (6 bases). With 0 bases removed from V and 9 bases from J, the gap between germline ends came to 9 bases. The germline V gene has CDR1 DFQATT and CDR2 SNEGSKA (reference sequence). CDR3 length equals 12 residues.

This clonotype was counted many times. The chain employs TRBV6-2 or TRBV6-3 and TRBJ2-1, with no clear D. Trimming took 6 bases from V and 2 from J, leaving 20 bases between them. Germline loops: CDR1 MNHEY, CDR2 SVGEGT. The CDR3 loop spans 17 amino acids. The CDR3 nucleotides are TGTGCCAGCAGGGTTAAGACCCCTAGGTCCCCCTACAATGAGCAGTTCTTC. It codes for CASRVKTPRSPYNEQFF.

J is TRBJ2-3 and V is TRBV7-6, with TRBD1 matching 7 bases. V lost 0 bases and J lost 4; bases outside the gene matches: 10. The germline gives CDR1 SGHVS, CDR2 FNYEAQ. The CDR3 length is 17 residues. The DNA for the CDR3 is TGTGCCAGCAGCTTAGCGCTACCCCGACAGGGTTCAGATACGCAGTATTTT. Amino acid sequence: CASSLALPRQGSDTQYF.

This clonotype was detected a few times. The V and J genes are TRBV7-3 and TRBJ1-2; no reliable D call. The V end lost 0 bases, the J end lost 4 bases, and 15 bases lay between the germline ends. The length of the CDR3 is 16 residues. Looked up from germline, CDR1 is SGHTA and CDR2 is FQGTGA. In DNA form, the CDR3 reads TGTGCCAGCAGCTTAACCGGAGGGAAATTGAGCTATGGCTACACCTTC. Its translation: CASSLTGGKLSYGYTF.

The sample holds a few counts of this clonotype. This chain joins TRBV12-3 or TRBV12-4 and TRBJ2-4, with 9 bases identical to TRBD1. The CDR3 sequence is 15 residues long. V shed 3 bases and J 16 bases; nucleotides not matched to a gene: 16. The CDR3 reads CASSFKGQGGASRYF. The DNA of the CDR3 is TGTGCCAGCAGTTTTAAGGGACAGGGTGGAGCTAGCCGCTACTTC.

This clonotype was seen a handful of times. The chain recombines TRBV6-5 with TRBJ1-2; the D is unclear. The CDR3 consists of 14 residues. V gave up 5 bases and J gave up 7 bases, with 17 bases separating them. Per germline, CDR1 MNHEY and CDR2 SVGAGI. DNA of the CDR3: TGTGCCAGCAGTCAGACCTGGGAAGGACGTGGCTACACCTTC. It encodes CASSQTWEGRGYTF.

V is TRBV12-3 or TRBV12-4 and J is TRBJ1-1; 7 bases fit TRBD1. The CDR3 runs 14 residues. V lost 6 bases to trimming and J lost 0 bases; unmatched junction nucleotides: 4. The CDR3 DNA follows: TGTGCCAGCAGCGGGACAGCCTTGAACACTGAAGCTTTCTTT. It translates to CASSGTALNTEAFF.

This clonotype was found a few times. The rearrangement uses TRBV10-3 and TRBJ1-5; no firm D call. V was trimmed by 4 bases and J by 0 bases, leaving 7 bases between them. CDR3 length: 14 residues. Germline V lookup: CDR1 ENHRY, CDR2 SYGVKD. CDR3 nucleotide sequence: TGTGCCATCAGTGGCATAAATAGCAATCAGCCCCAGCATTTT. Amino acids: CAISGINSNQPQHF.

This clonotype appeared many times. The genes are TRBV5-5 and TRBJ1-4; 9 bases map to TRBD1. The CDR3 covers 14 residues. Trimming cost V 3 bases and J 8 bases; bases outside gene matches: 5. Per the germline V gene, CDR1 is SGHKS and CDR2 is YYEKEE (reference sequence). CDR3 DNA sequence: TGTGCCAGCAGCTACGAAGGGACAGGGGAAAAACTGTTTTTT. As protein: CASSYEGTGEKLFF.

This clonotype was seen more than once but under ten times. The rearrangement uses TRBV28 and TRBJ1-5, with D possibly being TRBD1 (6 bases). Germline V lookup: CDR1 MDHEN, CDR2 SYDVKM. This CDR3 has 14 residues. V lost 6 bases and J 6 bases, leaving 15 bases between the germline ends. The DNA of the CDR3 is TGTGCCAGCAGCCAAACGGGGGGCGGTCAGCCCCAGCATTTT. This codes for CASSQTGGGQPQHF.

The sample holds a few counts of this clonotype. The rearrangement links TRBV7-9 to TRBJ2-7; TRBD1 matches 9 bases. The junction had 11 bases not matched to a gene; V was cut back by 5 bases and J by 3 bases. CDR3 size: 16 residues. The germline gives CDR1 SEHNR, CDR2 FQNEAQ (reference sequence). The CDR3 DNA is TGTGCCAGCAGCCCCCGGGACAGGGCGGCCTTCTACGAGCAGTACTTC. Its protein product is CASSPRDRAAFYEQYF.

CDR3 region: CATWAGRADTQYF. The CDR3 region has the DNA TGTGCCACCTGGGCGGGCCGCGCAGATACGCAGTATTTT. The chain couples TRBV24-1 to TRBJ2-3; the D gene is possibly TRBD2 (5 bases). The CDR3 spans 13 residues. Germline V gives CDR1 KGHDR, CDR2 SFDVKD. Trimming left V 9 bases short and J 4 bases short, with 13 bases between.

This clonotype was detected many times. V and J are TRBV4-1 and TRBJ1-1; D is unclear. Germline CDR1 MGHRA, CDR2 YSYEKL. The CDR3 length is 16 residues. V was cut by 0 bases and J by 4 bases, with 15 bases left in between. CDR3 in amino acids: CASSQEGRGGSTEAFF. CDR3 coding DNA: TGCGCCAGCAGCCAAGAGGGCCGGGGTGGGAGCACTGAAGCTTTCTTT.

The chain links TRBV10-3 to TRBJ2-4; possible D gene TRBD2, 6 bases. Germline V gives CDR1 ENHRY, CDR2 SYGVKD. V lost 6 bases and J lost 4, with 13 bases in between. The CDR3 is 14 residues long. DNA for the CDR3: TGTGCCATCAGCCCGACCGGGGGAAAAAACATTCAGTACTTC. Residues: CAISPTGGKNIQYF.

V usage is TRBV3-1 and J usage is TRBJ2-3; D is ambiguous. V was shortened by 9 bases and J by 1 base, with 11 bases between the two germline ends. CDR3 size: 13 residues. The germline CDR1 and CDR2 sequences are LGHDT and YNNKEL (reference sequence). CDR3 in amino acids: CARVYQRTDTQYF. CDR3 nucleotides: TGTGCCAGAGTCTACCAGCGCACAGATACGCAGTATTTT.

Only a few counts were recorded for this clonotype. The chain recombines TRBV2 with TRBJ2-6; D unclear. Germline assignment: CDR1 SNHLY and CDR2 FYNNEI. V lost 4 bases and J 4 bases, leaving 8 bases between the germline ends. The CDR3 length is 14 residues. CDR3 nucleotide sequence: TGTGCCAGCAGTGTGACACCCGGGGCCAACGTCCTGACTTTC. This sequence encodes CASSVTPGANVLTF.